This TCR beta chain comes out of a study of blood T cell repertoires in COVID-19. Study-level background: T cells, B-cell-depleted T cells, or PBMCs supplied cDNA or gDNA.

This clone showed up just once. Original analysis: Amplified reference gene primers provided the basis for estimating nucleated cell counts. The assay was immunoSEQ multiplex PCR, and TCRdb's table has in-frame clones only and misses some. V and J calls and clone size come straight from that table; D and trimming were deduced from the DNA. The table shows about 300,000 clones, with 89% occurring only once. The CDR3 length is 13 residues. V lost 7 bases and J lost 4, with 13 bases in between. CDR1 is ENHRY and CDR2 is SYGVKD in the germline V gene. The cohort comprised adults aged about 18 to 100 years residing in approximately 22 US areas.

Sequencing input: PBMCs or T cells enriched from blood (not recorded which). This sequence was found in a man in his 60s who had recovered from COVID-19. The J gene is TRBJ1-2, the V gene TRBV10-3, with no clear D. CDR3 sequence (DNA): TGTGCCATCACCCCCGAGGCCCGCTATGGCTACACCTTC. Encoded protein: CAITPEARYGYTF.